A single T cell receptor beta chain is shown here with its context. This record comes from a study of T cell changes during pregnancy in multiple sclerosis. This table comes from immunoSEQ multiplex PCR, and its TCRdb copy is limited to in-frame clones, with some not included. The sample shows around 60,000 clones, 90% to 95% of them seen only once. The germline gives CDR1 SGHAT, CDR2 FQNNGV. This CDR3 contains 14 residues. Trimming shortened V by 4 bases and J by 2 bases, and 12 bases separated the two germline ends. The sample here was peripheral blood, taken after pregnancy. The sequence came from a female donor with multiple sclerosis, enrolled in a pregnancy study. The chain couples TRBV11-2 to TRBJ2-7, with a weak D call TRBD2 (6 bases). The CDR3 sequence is CASSSASVAYEQYF. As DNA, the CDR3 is TGTGCCAGCAGCTCAGCTAGCGTCGCCTACGAGCAGTACTTC.